This T cell receptor beta chain is from a study of blood T cell repertoires in COVID-19. Background on the study: COVID-19 samples collected from the United States, Italy and Spain covered acute and convalescent phases. PBMCs, B-cell-depleted T cells, or T cells were the source of the cDNA or gDNA that made up the material.

In the study's own analysis: From reference gene primer amplification, estimates of nucleated cell counts were derived. This table comes from immunoSEQ multiplex PCR, and its TCRdb copy is limited to in-frame clones, with some not included. V, J and clone size are those of that table, while D and trimming were read from the DNA. The table has some 200,000 clones, more than 80% seen once; the top ten hold roughly a tenth. The CDR3 sequence is 14 residues long. V shed 6 bases and J shed 2 bases, with 11 bases lying between them. Germline V gene lookup returns CDR1 LNHDA and CDR2 SQIVND (reference sequence).

What was sequenced was peripheral blood. The genes are TRBV19 and TRBJ1-5; possibly TRBD1 for D (6 bases). The sequence was collected from a woman older than 75 with acute or convalescent COVID-19. The chain's CDR3 is CASRQGWGNQPQHF. The CDR3 region has the DNA TGTGCCAGTAGGCAGGGGTGGGGCAATCAGCCCCAGCATTTT. Supplemented by reference TRBV19 and TRBJ1-5, the full variable domain reads DGGITQSPKYLFRKEGQNVTLSCEQNLNHDAMYWYRQDPGQGLRLIYYSQIVNDFQKGDIAEGYSVSREKKESFPLTVTSAQKNPTAFYLCASRQGWGNQPQHFGDGTRLSIL.